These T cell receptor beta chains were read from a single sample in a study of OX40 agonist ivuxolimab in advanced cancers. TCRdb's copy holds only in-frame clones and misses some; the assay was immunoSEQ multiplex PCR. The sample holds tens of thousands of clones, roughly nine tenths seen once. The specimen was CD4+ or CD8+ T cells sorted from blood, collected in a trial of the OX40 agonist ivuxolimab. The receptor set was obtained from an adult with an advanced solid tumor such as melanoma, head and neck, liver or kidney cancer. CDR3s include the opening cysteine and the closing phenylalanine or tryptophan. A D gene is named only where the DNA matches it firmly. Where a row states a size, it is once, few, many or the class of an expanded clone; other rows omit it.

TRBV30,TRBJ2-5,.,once,CAWIRQNQETQYF,TGTGCCTGGATTCGACAGAACCAAGAGACCCAGTACTTC
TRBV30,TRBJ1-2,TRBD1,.,CAWSADRGRRGYTF,TGTGCCTGGAGCGCCGACAGGGGGCGGAGGGGCTACACCTTC
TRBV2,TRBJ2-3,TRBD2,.,CASSESGSIADTQYF,TGTGCCAGCAGTGAAAGCGGGAGCATCGCAGATACGCAGTATTTT
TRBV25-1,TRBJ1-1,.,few,CASTLLSEAFF,TGTGCCAGCACCCTTCTTTCTGAAGCTTTCTTT
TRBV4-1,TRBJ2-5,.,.,CASSQNPSGETQYF,TGCGCCAGCAGCCAAAACCCCTCGGGAGAGACCCAGTACTTC
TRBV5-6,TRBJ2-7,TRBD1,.,CASSVGDRGASRNEQYF,TGTGCCAGCAGCGTGGGCGACAGGGGGGCCTCCAGGAACGAGCAGTACTTC
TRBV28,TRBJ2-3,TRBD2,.,CASSSRTSGRVRTDTQYF,TGTGCCAGCAGTTCCAGAACCAGCGGGAGGGTCCGCACAGATACGCAGTATTTT
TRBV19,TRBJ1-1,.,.,CASTKAYREAFF,TGTGCCAGTACTAAAGCCTACCGCGAAGCTTTCTTT
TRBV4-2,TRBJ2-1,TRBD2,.,CASSQPTSGEQFF,TGTGCCAGCAGCCAACCGACTAGCGGGGAGCAGTTCTTC
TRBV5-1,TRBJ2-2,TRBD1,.,CASSSPWDRGDTGELFF,TGCGCCAGCAGCTCCCCATGGGACAGGGGCGACACCGGGGAGCTGTTTTTT
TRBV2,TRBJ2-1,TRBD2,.,CASSPGVAGGPGDEQFF,TGTGCCAGCAGTCCCGGAGTAGCGGGAGGGCCGGGGGATGAGCAGTTCTTC
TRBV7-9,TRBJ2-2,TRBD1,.,CASSKPTRTGGAAGELFF,TGTGCCAGCAGCAAACCCACCAGGACAGGGGGCGCGGCCGGGGAGCTGTTTTTT
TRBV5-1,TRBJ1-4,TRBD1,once,CASSRQGLNEKLFF,TGCGCCAGCAGTAGACAGGGGCTTAATGAAAAACTGTTTTTT
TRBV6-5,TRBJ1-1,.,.,CASSSLQGPEAFF,TGTGCCAGCAGTTCCCTCCAGGGGCCAGAAGCTTTCTTT
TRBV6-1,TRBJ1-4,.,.,CASRIRTNEKLFF,TGTGCCAGCCGTATACGGACTAATGAAAAACTGTTTTTT
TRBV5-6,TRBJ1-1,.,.,CASSQPSRAVTEAFF,TGTGCCAGCAGCCAACCATCCCGGGCGGTAACTGAAGCTTTCTTT
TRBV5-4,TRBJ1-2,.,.,CASSRSGASYGYTF,TGTGCCAGCAGCCGCTCCGGGGCATCCTATGGCTACACCTTC
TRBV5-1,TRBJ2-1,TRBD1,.,CASSLGDRSSYNEQFF,TGCGCCAGCAGCTTGGGGGACAGGAGCTCCTACAATGAGCAGTTCTTC
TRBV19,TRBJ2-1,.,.,CASSTGNYYSNNEQFF,TGTGCCAGTAGTACGGGGAATTACTATTCCAACAATGAGCAGTTCTTC
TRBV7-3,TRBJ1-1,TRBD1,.,CASSLNTGGTEAFF,TGTGCCAGCAGCTTGAACACAGGGGGCACTGAAGCTTTCTTT
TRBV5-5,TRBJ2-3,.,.,CATRQGAGSRGDTQYF,TGTGCCACCCGACAAGGGGCTGGCTCCCGGGGAGATACGCAGTATTTT
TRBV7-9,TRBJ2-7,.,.,CASSLGSYHSEQYF,TGTGCCAGCAGCTTAGGATCCTACCACAGCGAGCAGTACTTC
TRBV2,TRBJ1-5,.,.,CASSDPRGGSNQPQHF,TGTGCCAGCAGTGACCCCAGGGGTGGAAGCAATCAGCCCCAGCATTTT
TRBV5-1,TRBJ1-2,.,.,CASSLDRDGTYGYTF,TGCGCCAGCAGCTTGGACAGGGACGGTACCTATGGCTACACCTTC
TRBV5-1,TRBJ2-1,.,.,CASSLQGPDEQFF,TGCGCCAGCAGCTTGCAGGGCCCGGATGAGCAGTTCTTC